Below, 27 T cell receptor beta chains from the same sample are listed, as sequenced in a study of shared clonotypes between healthy human individuals. Clones were read by immunoSEQ multiplex PCR, and TCRdb kept only the in-frame ones, dropping some. Of about 2,500,000 clones in the sample, approximately 94% were seen once. The specimen sequenced was naive CD4+ T cells sorted from blood. Noted subset: CD45RA+ positively selected. Every receptor here comes from a man aged 18 to 35 in good health.

This chain links TRBV2 with TRBJ2-1, with TRBD2 identical over 11 bases. Germline lookup yields CDR1 SNHLY and CDR2 FYNNEI. J was trimmed by 6 bases and V by 5 bases; bases with no gene match: 12. The CDR3 loop spans 17 amino acids. The CDR3 DNA is TGTGCCAGCAGTCCCCCTAGCGGGGGGCCCTCACCCAATGAGCAGTTCTTC. Translating gives CASSPPSGGPSPNEQFF.

The genes are TRBV5-4 and TRBJ1-6; D ambiguous. The CDR3 covers 13 residues. CDR1 is SGHNT and CDR2 is YYREEE in the germline V gene (reference sequence). Trimming removed 2 bases at V and 7 bases at J, with 7 bases between. CDR3 in amino acids: CASSLTENSPLHF. CDR3 nucleotide sequence: TGTGCCAGCAGCTTAACCGAGAATTCACCCCTCCACTTT.

This clone has just a few counts. This chain connects TRBV29-1 to TRBJ1-1; D remains ambiguous. The CDR3 has 11 residues. Germline-derived CDR1 and CDR2 are SQVTM and ANQGSEA. V lost 4 bases to trimming and J lost 8 bases, with 11 bases between them. DNA of the CDR3: TGCAGCGTTGGCACAAGGTCCGAAGCTTTCTTT. As protein: CSVGTRSEAFF.

The rearrangement joins TRBV4-1 to TRBJ2-5; 10 nucleotides agree with TRBD1. V was clipped by 0 bases and J by 5 bases; unmatched bases: 3. This CDR3 is built from 15 residues. Per the germline V gene, CDR1 is MGHRA and CDR2 is YSYEKL. CDR3 sequence reads: CASSQEGTGVETQYF. The CDR3, as DNA: TGCGCCAGCAGCCAAGAGGGGACAGGGGTTGAGACCCAGTACTTC.

The J gene is TRBJ2-1, the V gene TRBV6-5, with 9 bases that match TRBD2. This CDR3 is built from 16 residues. V was pared by 0 bases and J by 7 bases, with 7 bases of the junction left unmatched. Looked up from germline, CDR1 is MNHEY and CDR2 is SVGAGI. The CDR3 nucleotides read TGTGCCAGCAGTTACTCGACGACTAGCGGACAAAATGAGCAGTTCTTC. The encoded protein is CASSYSTTSGQNEQFF.

A single count supports this clone. The chain recombines TRBV29-1 with TRBJ2-1, with D possibly being TRBD2 (5 bases). Trimming removed 7 bases at V and 8 bases at J, with 12 bases between. This CDR3 has 11 residues. The germline CDR1 and CDR2 sequences are SQVTM and ANQGSEA. CDR3: CSAAGGHEQFF. CDR3 nucleotides: TGCAGCGCCGCCGGAGGTCATGAGCAGTTCTTC.

This clone was recorded a few times. The rearrangement joins TRBV9 to TRBJ1-6, with TRBD1 as a possible D gene (6 bases). The germline gives CDR1 SGDLS, CDR2 YYNGEE. The CDR3 extends over 15 amino acids. Trimming took 5 bases from V and 7 from J, leaving 16 bases between them. The CDR3 nucleotides read TGTGCCAGCAGTTCACAGGACAGTCCCAATTCACCCCTCCACTTT. It specifies CASSSQDSPNSPLHF. Based on the CDR3 plus reference TRBV9 and TRBJ1-6, the full variable domain is DSGVTQTPKHLITATGQRVTLRCSPRSGDLSVYWYQQSLDQGLQFLIQYYNGEERAKGNILERFSAQQFPDLHSELNLSSLELGDSALYFCASSSQDSPNSPLHFGNGTRLTVT.

The chain is built from TRBV18 and TRBJ2-3, with D uncertain. In germline, CDR1 is KGHSH, CDR2 LQKENI. The CDR3 is 14 amino acids. V dropped 3 bases and J dropped 1 base, with 8 bases sitting between them. CDR3 in amino acids: CASSPKDGTDTQYF. The CDR3 DNA follows: TGTGCCAGCTCACCTAAAGATGGCACAGATACGCAGTATTTT.

The chain joins TRBV6-5 to TRBJ2-3; D uncertain. CDR3 size: 12 residues. Germline V gene sequence: CDR1 MNHEY, CDR2 SVGAGI. V lost 7 bases and J 9 bases, leaving 14 bases between the germline ends. CDR3 residues: CASISPGSTQYF. The DNA of the CDR3 is TGTGCCAGCATTTCACCGGGCTCAACGCAGTATTTT.

This clone showed up just once. This chain connects TRBV14 to TRBJ1-2; D remains ambiguous. CDR3 length: 14 residues. The V and J ends lost 4 bases and 6 bases respectively, with 15 bases between them. Germline-derived CDR1 and CDR2 are SGHDN and FVKESK. Here the CDR3 reads CASSPNVRTNGYTF. The CDR3 region has the DNA TGTGCCAGCAGCCCGAACGTCAGAACCAATGGCTACACCTTC.

A note on this clone: The same CDR3 arises from other DNA sequences in this sample as well. The chain recombines TRBV7-2 with TRBJ2-5; 7 bases fit TRBD2. With 3 bases clipped from V and 2 bases from J, the junction kept 3 bases outside the gene matches. Germline CDR1 and CDR2: SGHTA and FQGNSA. This CDR3 is 14 amino acids long. The CDR3 DNA sequence: TGTGCCAGCAGCTTGGCTAGCGGACAAGAGACCCAGTACTTC. Its protein is CASSLASGQETQYF.

This clone was seen just once. The sample has other DNA sequences that encode this CDR3 too. The CDR3 DNA reads as TGTGCCATCAGCCCGGGACAGGGTTCCTACGAGCAGTACTTC. Translation: CAISPGQGSYEQYF. The chain has TRBV10-3 and TRBJ2-7; 9 bases are shared with TRBD1. The germline CDR1 and CDR2 sequences are ENHRY and SYGVKD. Trimming removed 6 bases from V and 1 base from J; junction bases left unmatched: 4. The CDR3 is 14 amino acids.

The chain employs TRBV11-3 and TRBJ2-1, with a possible D match to TRBD2 (6 bases). Germline V gene lookup returns CDR1 SGHNT and CDR2 YENEEA. Deletions cut 4 bases from V and 5 bases from J, with 9 bases between. This CDR3 region has 13 residues. Here the CDR3 reads CASSWTINNEQFF. In DNA form, the CDR3 reads TGTGCCAGCAGCTGGACTATAAACAATGAGCAGTTCTTC.

The rearrangement links TRBV28 to TRBJ1-5, with D possibly TRBD1 on 5 matching bases. Trimming cost V 7 bases and J 2 bases, with 15 bases left between them. The length of the CDR3 is 15 residues. CDR1 is MDHEN and CDR2 is SYDVKM in the germline V gene. DNA for the CDR3: TGTGCCAGCATGAAAGGGGAATTGGGCAATCAGCCCCAGCATTTT. Translation: CASMKGELGNQPQHF.

This clone was recorded only once. Other DNA variants within this sample encode the same CDR3. This chain joins TRBV5-1 and TRBJ2-1, with D unresolved. The CDR3 extends over 14 amino acids. Germline-derived CDR1 and CDR2 are SGHRS and YFSETQ. V lost 3 bases to trimming and J lost 7 bases, with 14 bases between them. CDR3 bases: TGCGCCAGCAGCTCCCTAGTATCTGGAAATGAGCAGTTCTTC. Amino acid sequence: CASSSLVSGNEQFF.

The chain couples TRBV6-1 to TRBJ2-2; D gene unclear. The CDR3 is 14 amino acids. Germline CDR1 is MNHNS and CDR2 is SASEGT. V was cut by 7 bases and J by 1 base, with 10 bases left in between. CDR3 bases: TGTGCCAGCACCACCGGGCTGAACACCGGGGAGCTGTTTTTT. Encoded protein: CASTTGLNTGELFF.

V usage is TRBV12-5 and J usage is TRBJ1-3, with TRBD1 matching 9 bases. After removal of 1 base from V and 0 bases from J, the junction contained 1 base not matched to a gene. The germline CDR1 and CDR2 sequences are LGHNT and FRNRAP. The CDR3 loop spans 16 amino acids. CDR3 region: CASGLGDRASGNTIYF. The CDR3 nucleotides are TGTGCTAGTGGTTTGGGGGACAGGGCCTCTGGAAACACCATATATTTT.

Worth noting for this clone: The same CDR3 is also encoded by other DNA sequences in this sample. The genes are TRBV11-2 and TRBJ2-7, with D hard to call. Trimming took off 1 base at V and 2 bases at J, with 9 bases between the two ends. The germline V gene encodes CDR1 SGHAT and CDR2 FQNNGV. This CDR3 comprises 14 residues. The chain's CDR3 is CASSLGQLAYEQYF. In nucleotides, the CDR3 is TGTGCCAGCAGCTTAGGCCAACTCGCCTACGAGCAGTACTTC.

The rearrangement joins TRBV7-3 to TRBJ2-3; D is ambiguous. There are 14 residues in the CDR3. Trimming took 3 bases from V and 2 from J, leaving 9 bases between them. Germline CDR1 reads SGHTA; CDR2 reads FQGTGA. CDR3 sequence (DNA): TGTGCCAGCAGCTTTAACAGAAACACAGATACGCAGTATTTT. It is translated as CASSFNRNTDTQYF.

J is TRBJ2-3 and V is TRBV6-5; a possible D gene is TRBD1 (7 bases). The germline gives CDR1 MNHEY, CDR2 SVGAGI. Trimming shortened V by 6 bases and J by 4 bases, and 11 bases separated the two germline ends. This CDR3 has 13 residues. The CDR3 region is CASSRGTADTQYF. The CDR3, as DNA: TGTGCCAGCAGCCGCGGGACAGCAGATACGCAGTATTTT.

Only one count was recorded for this clone. The chain recombines TRBV20-1 with TRBJ2-1; a possible D gene is TRBD1 (6 bases). The germline V gene encodes CDR1 DFQATT and CDR2 SNEGSKA (reference sequence). V lost 0 bases, J lost 15 bases, and 12 bases lay in between. The CDR3 totals 11 residues. CDR3 amino acids: CSARDPQGRFF. In DNA, the CDR3 is TGCAGTGCTAGAGATCCGCAGGGGAGGTTCTTC.

The V gene is TRBV2, the J gene TRBJ2-6, with a weak D call TRBD2 (5 bases). Trimming removed 7 bases from V and 1 base from J, with 14 bases in between. Germline V gene lookup returns CDR1 SNHLY and CDR2 FYNNEI. The CDR3 covers 16 residues. Here the CDR3 reads CASTAGPRSGANVLTF. CDR3 nucleotide sequence: TGTGCCAGCACGGCGGGCCCCCGGTCTGGGGCCAACGTCCTGACTTTC.

This clone showed up just once. In the same sample, other DNA sequences code for this CDR3. The chain carries TRBV20-1 and TRBJ2-7; possibly TRBD1 for D (6 bases). Germline V CDR1 and CDR2: DFQATT, SNEGSKA (reference sequence). CDR3 length equals 11 residues. Trimming took 2 bases from V and 4 from J, leaving 6 bases between them. CDR3 DNA: TGCAGTGCTAGAACAGGGTACGAGCAGTACTTC. Its translation: CSARTGYEQYF.

The chain recombines TRBV10-2 with TRBJ2-2; 10 nucleotides match TRBD2. The CDR3 extends over 15 amino acids. The germline gives CDR1 WSHSY, CDR2 SAAADI. With 3 bases clipped from V and 6 bases from J, the junction kept 4 bases outside the gene matches. CDR3 nucleotides: TGCGCCAGCAGTGAATCGCTAGCGGGAGCCGGGGAGCTGTTTTTT. Protein product: CASSESLAGAGELFF.

Of note for this clone: Other DNA sequences from this sample encode an identical CDR3 as well. CDR3 DNA: TGTGCCTGGAGCAGGGGGTACGAGCAGTACTTC. Encoded protein: CAWSRGYEQYF. The chain combines TRBV30 with TRBJ2-7, with TRBD1 identical over 7 bases. The CDR3 runs to 11 residues. V lost 3 bases to trimming and J lost 4 bases; unmatched junction nucleotides: 0. Germline V gene sequence: CDR1 GTSNPN, CDR2 SVGIG (reference sequence). The full variable domain, rest sourced from reference TRBV30 and TRBJ2-7, is SQTIHQWPATLVQPVGSPLSLECTVEGTSNPNLYWYRQAAGRGLQLLFYSVGIGQISSEVPQNLSASRPQDRQFILSSKKLLLSDSGFYLCAWSRGYEQYFGPGTRLTVT.

This chain joins TRBV5-1 and TRBJ2-3; D tentatively fits TRBD1 or TRBD2 (6 bases each). This CDR3 has 17 residues. Germline V gives CDR1 SGHRS, CDR2 YFSETQ. V was shortened by 4 bases and J by 2 bases, with 20 bases between the two germline ends. As DNA, the CDR3 is TGCGCCAGCAGCCTGGCTCTGACGGCGGGACACACAGATACGCAGTATTTT. It translates to CASSLALTAGHTDTQYF.

The V and J genes are TRBV5-1 and TRBJ2-5, with 7 bases that match TRBD2. The CDR3 spans 15 residues. Germline CDR1 reads SGHRS; CDR2 reads YFSETQ. The V gene end was trimmed by 2 bases and the J gene end by 2 bases; junction bases not matched to a gene: 6. This CDR3 is CASSLSGEQQETQYF. The CDR3 coding sequence is TGCGCCAGCAGCTTAAGCGGGGAACAGCAAGAGACCCAGTACTTC. Variable domain in full (rest from reference TRBV5-1 and TRBJ2-5): KAGVTQTPRYLIKTRGQQVTLSCSPISGHRSVSWYQQTPGQGLQFLFEYFSETQRNKGNFPGRFSGRQFSNSRSEMNVSTLELGDSALYLCASSLSGEQQETQYFGPGTRLLVL.